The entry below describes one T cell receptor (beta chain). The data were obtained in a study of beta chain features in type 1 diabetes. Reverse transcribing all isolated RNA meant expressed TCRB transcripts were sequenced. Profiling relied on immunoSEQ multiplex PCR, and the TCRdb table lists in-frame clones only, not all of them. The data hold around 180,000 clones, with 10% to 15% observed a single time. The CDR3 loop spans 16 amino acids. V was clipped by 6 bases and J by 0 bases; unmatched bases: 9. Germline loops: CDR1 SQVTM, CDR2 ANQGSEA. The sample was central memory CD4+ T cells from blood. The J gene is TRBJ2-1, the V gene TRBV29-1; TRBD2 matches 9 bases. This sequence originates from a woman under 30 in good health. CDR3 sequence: CSVHGGSGSSYNEQFF. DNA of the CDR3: TGCAGCGTCCATGGGGGTAGCGGGAGCTCCTACAATGAGCAGTTCTTC.